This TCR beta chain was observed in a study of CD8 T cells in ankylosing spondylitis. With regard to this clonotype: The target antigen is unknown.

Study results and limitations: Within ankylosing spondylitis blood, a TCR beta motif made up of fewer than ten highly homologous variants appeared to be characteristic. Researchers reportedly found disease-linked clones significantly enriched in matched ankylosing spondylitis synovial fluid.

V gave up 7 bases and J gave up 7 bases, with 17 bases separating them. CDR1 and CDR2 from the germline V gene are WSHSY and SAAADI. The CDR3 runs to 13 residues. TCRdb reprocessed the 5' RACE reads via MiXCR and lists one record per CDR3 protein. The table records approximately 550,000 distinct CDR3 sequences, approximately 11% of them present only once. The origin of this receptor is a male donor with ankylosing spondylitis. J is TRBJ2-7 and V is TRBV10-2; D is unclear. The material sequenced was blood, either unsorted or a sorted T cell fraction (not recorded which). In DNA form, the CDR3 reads TGCGCCAGCAACATTGGGCGACTGGATGAGCAGTACGTC. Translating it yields CASNIGRLDEQYV.